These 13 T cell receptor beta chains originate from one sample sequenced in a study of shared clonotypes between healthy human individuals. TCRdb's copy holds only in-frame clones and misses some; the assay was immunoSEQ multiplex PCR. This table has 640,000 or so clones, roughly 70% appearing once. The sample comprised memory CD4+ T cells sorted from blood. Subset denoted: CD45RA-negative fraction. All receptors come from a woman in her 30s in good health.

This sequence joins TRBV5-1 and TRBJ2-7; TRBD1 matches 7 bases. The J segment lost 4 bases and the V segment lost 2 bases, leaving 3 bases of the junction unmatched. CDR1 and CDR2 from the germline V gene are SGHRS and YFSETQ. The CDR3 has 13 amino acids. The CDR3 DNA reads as TGCGCCAGCAGCTTCGGGACAGAGTACGAGCAGTACTTC. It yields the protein CASSFGTEYEQYF.

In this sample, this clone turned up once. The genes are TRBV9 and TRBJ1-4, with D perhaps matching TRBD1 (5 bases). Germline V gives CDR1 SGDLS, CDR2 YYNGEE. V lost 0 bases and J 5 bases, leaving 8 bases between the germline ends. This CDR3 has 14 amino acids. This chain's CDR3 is CASSVGWDNEKLFF. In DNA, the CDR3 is TGTGCCAGCAGCGTAGGATGGGACAATGAAAAACTGTTTTTT.

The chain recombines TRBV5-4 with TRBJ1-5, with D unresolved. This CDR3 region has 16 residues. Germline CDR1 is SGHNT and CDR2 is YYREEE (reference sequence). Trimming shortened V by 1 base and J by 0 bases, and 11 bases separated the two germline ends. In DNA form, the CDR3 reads TGTGCCAGCAGCTTGTGGTCAGGATATAGCAATCAGCCCCAGCATTTT. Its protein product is CASSLWSGYSNQPQHF.

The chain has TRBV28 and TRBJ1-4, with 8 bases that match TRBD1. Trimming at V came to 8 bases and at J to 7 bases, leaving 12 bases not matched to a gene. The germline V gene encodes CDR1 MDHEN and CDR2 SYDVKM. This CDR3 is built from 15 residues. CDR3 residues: CASAQGAGYGEKLFF. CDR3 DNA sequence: TGTGCCAGCGCCCAGGGGGCCGGGTACGGTGAAAAACTGTTTTTT.

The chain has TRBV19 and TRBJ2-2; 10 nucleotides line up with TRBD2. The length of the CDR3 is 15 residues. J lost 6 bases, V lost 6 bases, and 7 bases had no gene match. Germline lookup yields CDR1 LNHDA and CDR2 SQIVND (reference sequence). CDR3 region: CASRWLAGDAGELFF. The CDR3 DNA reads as TGTGCCAGTAGGTGGCTAGCGGGAGACGCCGGGGAGCTGTTTTTT.

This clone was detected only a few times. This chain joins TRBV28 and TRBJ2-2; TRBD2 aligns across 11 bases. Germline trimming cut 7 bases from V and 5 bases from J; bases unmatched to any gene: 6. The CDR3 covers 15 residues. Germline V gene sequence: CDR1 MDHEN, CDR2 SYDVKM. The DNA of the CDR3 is TGTGCCAGCAAACCAAGACTAGCGGGGACCGGGGAGCTGTTTTTT. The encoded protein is CASKPRLAGTGELFF.

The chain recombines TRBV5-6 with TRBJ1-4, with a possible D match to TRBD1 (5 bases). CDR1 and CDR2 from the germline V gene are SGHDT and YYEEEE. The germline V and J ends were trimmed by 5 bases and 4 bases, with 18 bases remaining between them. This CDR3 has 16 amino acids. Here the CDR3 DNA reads TGTGCCAGCAGTTCTTACCCCGGGACGGATAATGAAAAACTGTTTTTT. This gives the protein CASSSYPGTDNEKLFF. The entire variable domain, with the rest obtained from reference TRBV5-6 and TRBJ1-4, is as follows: DAGVTQSPTHLIKTRGQQVTLRCSPKSGHDTVSWYQQALGQGPQFIFQYYEEEERQRGNFPDRFSGHQFPNYSSELNVNALLLGDSALYLCASSSYPGTDNEKLFFGSGTQLSVL.

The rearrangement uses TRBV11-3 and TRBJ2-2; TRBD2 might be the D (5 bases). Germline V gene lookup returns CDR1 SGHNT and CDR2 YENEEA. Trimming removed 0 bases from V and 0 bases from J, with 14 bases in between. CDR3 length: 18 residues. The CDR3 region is CASSLDGWGVTNTGELFF. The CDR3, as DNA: TGTGCCAGCAGCTTAGATGGATGGGGAGTGACGAACACCGGGGAGCTGTTTTTT.

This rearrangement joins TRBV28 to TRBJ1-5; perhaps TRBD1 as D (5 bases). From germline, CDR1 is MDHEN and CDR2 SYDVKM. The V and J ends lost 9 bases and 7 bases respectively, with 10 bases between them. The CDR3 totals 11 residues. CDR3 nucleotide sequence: TGTGCCAGTTTTCGACAGCAGCCCCAGCATTTT. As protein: CASFRQQPQHF.

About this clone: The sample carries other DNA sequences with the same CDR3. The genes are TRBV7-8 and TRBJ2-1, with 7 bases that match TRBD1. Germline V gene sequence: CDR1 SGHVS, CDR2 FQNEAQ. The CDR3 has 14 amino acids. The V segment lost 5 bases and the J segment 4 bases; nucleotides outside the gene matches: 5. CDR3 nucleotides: TGTGCCAGCAGCGCCCGGGACAGTTACAATGAGCAGTTCTTC. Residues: CASSARDSYNEQFF.

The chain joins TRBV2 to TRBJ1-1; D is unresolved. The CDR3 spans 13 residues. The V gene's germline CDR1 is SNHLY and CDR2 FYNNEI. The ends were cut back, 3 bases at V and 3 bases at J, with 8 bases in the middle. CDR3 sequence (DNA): TGTGCCAGCAGTGAGGACGGGTACACTGAAGCTTTCTTT. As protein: CASSEDGYTEAFF.

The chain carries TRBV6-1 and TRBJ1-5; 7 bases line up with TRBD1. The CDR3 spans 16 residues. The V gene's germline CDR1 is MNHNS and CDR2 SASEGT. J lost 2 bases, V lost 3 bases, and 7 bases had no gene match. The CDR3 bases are TGTGCCAGCAGTGATAAGTCGAGGGGGCGCAATCAGCCCCAGCATTTT. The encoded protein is CASSDKSRGRNQPQHF.

CDR3 nucleotides: TGTGCCAGCAGCCTCGAACAGGGGTGGCAGCCCCAGCATTTT. The encoded protein is CASSLEQGWQPQHF. This chain connects TRBV16 to TRBJ1-5; 7 nucleotides align to TRBD1. The length of the CDR3 is 14 residues. V shed 4 bases, J shed 7 bases, and the junction held 7 bases outside the gene matches. Looked up from germline, CDR1 is KGHSY and CDR2 is FQNENV.